The 29 T cell receptor beta chains below come from one sample, sequenced in a study of blood T cell repertoires in COVID-19. Sequencing used immunoSEQ multiplex PCR; TCRdb keeps in-frame clones, though not all of them. The table shows around 310,000 clones, with approximately 89% occurring only once. The sequencing input was PBMCs or T cells enriched from blood (not recorded which). The source is a woman between 40 and 50 years old who had recovered from COVID-19.

This chain joins TRBV24-1 and TRBJ1-1; 8 nucleotides agree with TRBD1. This CDR3 is built from 13 residues. The V segment lost 4 bases and the J segment 7 bases; nucleotides outside the gene matches: 4. CDR1 is KGHDR and CDR2 is SFDVKD in the germline V gene. In DNA form, the CDR3 reads TGTGCCACCAGTGACTCAGGGGGCAATGAAGCTTTCTTT. It yields the protein CATSDSGGNEAFF.

The J gene is TRBJ1-1, the V gene TRBV5-1; D is undetermined. V was trimmed by 5 bases and J by 1 base, leaving 6 bases between them. Looked up from germline, CDR1 is SGHRS and CDR2 is YFSETQ. This CDR3 has 12 residues. CDR3 sequence: CASRAQNTEAFF. CDR3 sequence (DNA): TGCGCCAGCAGGGCACAGAACACTGAAGCTTTCTTT.

CDR3 amino acids: CASRPQAGLAGEEEFF. DNA for the CDR3: TGCGCCAGCAGGCCGCAAGCGGGACTAGCGGGGGAAGAGGAGTTCTTC. The chain carries TRBV5-1 and TRBJ2-1, with 14 bases fitting TRBD2. Germline loops: CDR1 SGHRS, CDR2 YFSETQ. V trimming: 5 bases; J trimming: 14 bases; junction bases outside the gene matches: 15. The CDR3 is made up of 16 amino acids.

The V call is TRBV5-1, the J call TRBJ2-7; 7 bases match TRBD1. The CDR3 covers 15 residues. Germline V gives CDR1 SGHRS, CDR2 YFSETQ. V lost 4 bases, J lost 0 bases, and 7 bases stayed unmatched. The CDR3 region is CASSRWDSGSYEQYF. The CDR3 bases are TGCGCCAGCAGCCGCTGGGACAGTGGCTCCTACGAGCAGTACTTC.

This clone has only one observation. The CDR3 DNA reads as TGTGCCAGCAACAAGGACAGGAGAAGCTCCTACGAGCAGTACTTC. The encoded protein is CASNKDRRSSYEQYF. The J gene is TRBJ2-7, the V gene TRBV25-1, with 7 nucleotides matching TRBD1. The junction had 9 bases not matched to a gene; V was cut back by 7 bases and J by 0 bases. This CDR3 has 15 amino acids. Germline V gene sequence: CDR1 MGHDK, CDR2 SYGVNS.

This sequence joins TRBV19 and TRBJ2-7, with 8 bases lining up with TRBD1. Trimming at V came to 1 base and at J to 5 bases, leaving 10 bases not matched to a gene. CDR1 LNHDA and CDR2 SQIVND come from the germline V gene (reference sequence). The CDR3 length is 16 residues. The DNA of the CDR3 is TGTGCCAGTAGTATAGGAGGCGCCAGGGGGCAGAACGAGCAGTACTTC. Translating it yields CASSIGGARGQNEQYF.

The rearrangement joins TRBV18 to TRBJ1-2; 8 nucleotides line up with TRBD1. The junction had 9 bases not matched to a gene; V was cut back by 3 bases and J by 12 bases. There are 13 residues in the CDR3. CDR1 is KGHSH and CDR2 is LQKENI in the germline V gene. This chain's CDR3 is CASSPTTGEGNTF. The CDR3 DNA reads TGTGCCAGCTCACCGACGACAGGGGAAGGAAACACCTTC.

The gene calls are TRBV18 and TRBJ2-4; the match to TRBD2 covers 10 bases. V dropped 5 bases and J dropped 3; count of bases not matched to a gene: 4. CDR3 length: 15 residues. Per germline, CDR1 KGHSH and CDR2 LQKENI. The CDR3 DNA is TGTGCCAGCTCATCCCTAGCGGGGGACAAAAACATTCAGTACTTC. It codes for CASSSLAGDKNIQYF.

In this sample, this clone turned up a few times. V usage is TRBV5-1 and J usage is TRBJ2-3; TRBD2 matches 9 bases. The germline V gene encodes CDR1 SGHRS and CDR2 YFSETQ. The J segment lost 5 bases and the V segment lost 0 bases, leaving 10 bases of the junction unmatched. This CDR3 is 17 amino acids long. CDR3 bases: TGCGCCAGCAGCTTGGGAGGAGCGGGGGGAGTCCTAGATACGCAGTATTTT. It codes for CASSLGGAGGVLDTQYF.

V and J are TRBV7-2 and TRBJ1-2; D remains unclear. This CDR3 is 13 amino acids long. Germline V CDR1 and CDR2: SGHTA, FQGNSA. V lost 0 bases and J lost 7, with 9 bases in between. CDR3 DNA: TGTGCCAGCAGCTTAGCTGGGAGCGCTGGCTACACCTTC. Its translation: CASSLAGSAGYTF.

The gene calls are TRBV5-1 and TRBJ1-3; TRBD1 matches at 9 bases. V was clipped by 4 bases and J by 8 bases; unmatched bases: 7. The CDR3 extends over 14 amino acids. CDR1 and CDR2 (germline): SGHRS, YFSETQ. CDR3: CASSADRGSDTIYF. DNA for the CDR3: TGCGCCAGCAGCGCGGACAGGGGATCGGACACCATATATTTT.

The chain links TRBV7-6 to TRBJ2-3; D might be TRBD1 (5 bases). V lost 1 base and J 6 bases, leaving 17 bases between the germline ends. CDR1 and CDR2 (germline): SGHVS, FNYEAQ. The CDR3 is made up of 16 amino acids. In DNA, the CDR3 is TGTGCCAGCAGCTTAGACGGACAATCCGGGCGGGATACGCAGTATTTT. This sequence encodes CASSLDGQSGRDTQYF.

The chain is built from TRBV15 and TRBJ1-1; D gene ambiguous. Trimming left V 5 bases short and J 2 bases short, with 6 bases between. This CDR3 is 12 amino acids long. Germline V gene sequence: CDR1 LNHNV, CDR2 YYDKDF (reference sequence). As DNA, the CDR3 is TGTGCCACCAGCTCCTTCAACACTGAAGCTTTCTTT. This gives the protein CATSSFNTEAFF.

The chain combines TRBV29-1 with TRBJ1-4, with 7 bases matching TRBD1. The V segment lost 7 bases and the J segment 7 bases; nucleotides outside the gene matches: 12. Germline values: CDR1 SQVTM, CDR2 ANQGSEA. This CDR3 contains 14 residues. The CDR3 loop is CSASKGAFGEKLFF. The CDR3, as DNA: TGCAGCGCCTCAAAGGGGGCATTTGGTGAAAAACTGTTTTTT.

The rearrangement joins TRBV30 to TRBJ2-7; 7 positions match TRBD1. Per the germline V gene, CDR1 is GTSNPN and CDR2 is SVGIG (reference sequence). The CDR3 has 14 amino acids. With V trimmed by 2 bases and J by 4 bases, 8 bases remained unmatched. CDR3 in DNA: TGTGCCTGGAGTTTGGGGACAGTAGGTTACGAGCAGTACTTC. Protein product: CAWSLGTVGYEQYF.

This chain links TRBV19 with TRBJ1-5; no clear D. CDR3 length: 15 residues. The V gene lost 0 bases and the J gene lost 4 bases, with 10 bases spanning the gap. The germline V gene has CDR1 LNHDA and CDR2 SQIVND (reference sequence). CDR3 coding DNA: TGTGCCAGTAGTATAGATCGGGATCTTAATCAGCCCCAGCATTTT. Amino acids: CASSIDRDLNQPQHF.

The gene calls are TRBV7-2 and TRBJ2-1; TRBD2 matches 7 bases. CDR1 is SGHTA and CDR2 is FQGNSA in the germline V gene. V lost 0 bases to trimming and J lost 3 bases; unmatched junction nucleotides: 5. The CDR3 is 16 amino acids. The CDR3 nucleotides are TGTGCCAGCAGCTTAGCATCCAGCGGGGTCTACAATGAGCAGTTCTTC. The encoded protein is CASSLASSGVYNEQFF.

The chain recombines TRBV3-1 (or the pseudogene TRBV3-2) with TRBJ1-2; D remains unclear. This CDR3 has 15 amino acids. Trimming stripped 0 bases from V and 4 bases from J, with 12 bases between. In germline, CDR1 is LGHDT, CDR2 YNNKEL (reference sequence). As DNA, the CDR3 is TGTGCCAGCAGCCAAGATATAGCCCGCCCCTATGGCTACACCTTC. Translating gives CASSQDIARPYGYTF.

The chain combines TRBV28 with TRBJ1-1; possibly TRBD1 for D (5 bases). The V end was cut by 3 bases, the J end by 10 bases, with 12 bases between. The CDR3 is made up of 12 amino acids. Germline-derived CDR1 and CDR2 are MDHEN and SYDVKM. For the CDR3, the DNA is TGTGCCAGCAGTTTCCAGGGTATACGAGCTTTCTTT. Translated, it gives CASSFQGIRAFF.

This rearrangement joins TRBV5-6 to TRBJ2-3; 10 nucleotides align to TRBD2. The CDR3 consists of 15 residues. Germline values: CDR1 SGHDT, CDR2 YYEEEE. Trimming removed 1 base from V and 3 bases from J; junction bases left unmatched: 2. CDR3 residues: CASSLRGLATDTQYF. CDR3 nucleotides: TGTGCCAGCAGCTTGAGGGGACTAGCGACAGATACGCAGTATTTT.

The genes are TRBV7-9 and TRBJ2-2; 11 bases are shared with TRBD1. J gave up 3 bases and V 4 bases, and 1 base lay outside the gene matches. The CDR3 extends over 15 amino acids. CDR1 is SEHNR, CDR2 FQNEAQ, per germline (reference sequence). Written as DNA, the CDR3 is TGTGCCAGCAGCTCGGGACAGGGGGACACCGGGGAGCTGTTTTTT. It codes for CASSSGQGDTGELFF.

The chain uses TRBV11-3 and TRBJ2-7; TRBD2 matches 8 bases. Per the germline V gene, CDR1 is SGHNT and CDR2 is YENEEA. This CDR3 has 15 amino acids. Trimming took 5 bases from V and 3 from J; bases not matched to a gene: 9. The CDR3: CASSRQAGVSYEQYF. The CDR3, as DNA: TGTGCCAGCAGCCGTCAAGCGGGAGTAAGCTACGAGCAGTACTTC.

The chain employs TRBV7-8 and TRBJ2-1, with TRBD1 as a possible D gene (5 bases). CDR1 is SGHVS, CDR2 FQNEAQ, per germline. V shed 4 bases and J shed 5 bases, with 21 bases lying between them. The CDR3 spans 17 residues. The CDR3 DNA reads TGTGCCAGCAGCTCCACCCGACAGTACGAGAAACACAATGAGCAGTTCTTC. This sequence encodes CASSSTRQYEKHNEQFF.

Details on this clone: One junction end disagrees with the germline gene, perhaps due to a read error. This chain joins TRBV4-3 and TRBJ2-1; 11 nucleotides line up with TRBD2. Germline lookup yields CDR1 LGHNA and CDR2 YSLEER. The CDR3 extends over 20 amino acids. The CDR3 DNA follows: TGCGCCAGCAGCCAAAGGGCGGGGGAGCTTAGCGGGAGGGCCTACAGTGAGCAGTTCTTC. Protein: CASSQRAGELSGRAYSEQFF.

The V call is TRBV3-1 (or the pseudogene TRBV3-2), the J call TRBJ2-3, with TRBD1 as a possible D gene (5 bases). The CDR3 totals 18 residues. Looked up from germline, CDR1 is LGHDT and CDR2 is YNNKEL (reference sequence). V gave up 4 bases and J gave up 3 bases, with 23 bases separating them. The CDR3 DNA is TGTGCCAGCAGCCCCTGGTTGGTGGGCAGGGATCGGACAGATACGCAGTATTTT. It encodes CASSPWLVGRDRTDTQYF.

CDR3 in DNA: TGTGCCAGTAGGAGGAAAAACCATGAAAAACTGTTTTTT. Translating it yields CASRRKNHEKLFF. The chain has TRBV19 and TRBJ1-4, with unresolved D. CDR1 is LNHDA and CDR2 is SQIVND in the germline V gene (reference sequence). V lost 6 bases and J lost 6, with 11 bases in between. The CDR3 has 13 residues. Based on the CDR3 plus reference TRBV19 and TRBJ1-4, the full variable domain is DGGITQSPKYLFRKEGQNVTLSCEQNLNHDAMYWYRQDPGQGLRLIYYSQIVNDFQKGDIAEGYSVSREKKESFPLTVTSAQKNPTAFYLCASRRKNHEKLFFGSGTQLSVL.

The gene calls are TRBV5-1 and TRBJ1-1; TRBD1 aligns across 7 bases. Germline lookup yields CDR1 SGHRS and CDR2 YFSETQ. Trimming cost V 2 bases and J 1 base; bases outside gene matches: 11. The length of the CDR3 is 17 residues. CDR3 region: CASSFSSGGAGNTEAFF. The CDR3 bases are TGCGCCAGCAGCTTTAGCTCAGGGGGTGCGGGGAACACTGAAGCTTTCTTT.

The chain recombines TRBV21-1 with TRBJ2-2; TRBD1, as called in the table, went unchecked against the DNA. TRBV21-1 is deemed a pseudogene. CDR3 length: 15 residues. CDR3 amino acids: CASSSLDRATGELFF. The CDR3 DNA reads as TGTGCCAGCAGCTCCTTGGACAGGGCCACCGGGGAGCTGTTTTTT.

The chain recombines TRBV9 with TRBJ2-2, with TRBD2 matching over 11 bases. Germline V gene data show CDR1 as SGDLS and CDR2 as YYNGEE. The trim removed 4 bases at V and 7 bases at J, leaving 6 bases unmatched. The CDR3 is 15 amino acids. As DNA, the CDR3 is TGTGCCAGCAGCACCCGACTAGCGGGAAACGGGGAGCTGTTTTTT. This sequence encodes CASSTRLAGNGELFF.